The clone carrying this T cell receptor (beta chain) was counted between two and nine times. Using unique molecular identifiers, the investigators prepared the TCRbeta library. TCRdb re-called the PCR reads with MiXCR, one entry per CDR3 protein. Seen here are 250,000 to 400,000 distinct CDR3 sequences, around 25% observed once, and the top ten hold approximately 11%. Per the germline V gene, CDR1 is MGHRA and CDR2 is YSYEKL. This CDR3 is 18 amino acids long. Trimming at V came to 4 bases and at J to 1 base, leaving 11 bases not matched to a gene. This sample stems from a study of T-cell reconstitution after alpha-beta-depleted transplantation in children.

This sample comprised PBMCs, mostly from graft donor cells, obtained 180 days after TCRalphabeta/CD19-depleted stem cell transplant. The genes are TRBV4-1 and TRBJ2-2; 8 positions agree with TRBD2. The clonotype comes from a male patient younger than 18 who had a stem cell transplant for acute lymphoblastic leukemia, so the T cells may come from the graft donor. The CDR3: CASSPPPHLAGNTGELFF. CDR3 in DNA: TGCGCCAGCAGCCCTCCACCACACCTAGCGGGGAACACCGGGGAGCTGTTTTTT.